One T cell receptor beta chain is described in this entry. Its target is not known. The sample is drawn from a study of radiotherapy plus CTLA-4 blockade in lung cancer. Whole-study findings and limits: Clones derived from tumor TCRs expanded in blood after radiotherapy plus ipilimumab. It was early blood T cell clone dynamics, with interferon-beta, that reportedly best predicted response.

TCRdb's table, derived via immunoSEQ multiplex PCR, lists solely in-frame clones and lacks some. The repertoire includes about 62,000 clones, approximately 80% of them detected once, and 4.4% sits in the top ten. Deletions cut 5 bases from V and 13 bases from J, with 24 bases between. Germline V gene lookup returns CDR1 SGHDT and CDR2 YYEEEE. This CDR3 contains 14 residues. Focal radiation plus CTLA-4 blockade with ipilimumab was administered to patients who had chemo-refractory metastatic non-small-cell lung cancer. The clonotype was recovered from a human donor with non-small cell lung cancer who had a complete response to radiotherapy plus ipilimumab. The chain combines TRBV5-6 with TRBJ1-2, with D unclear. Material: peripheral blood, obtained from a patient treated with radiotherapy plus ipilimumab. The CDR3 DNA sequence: TGTGCCAGCAGTTTCGAATCGTCACGATGGCCTCCCACCTTC. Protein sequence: CASSFESSRWPPTF. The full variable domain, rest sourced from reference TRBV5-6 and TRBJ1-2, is DAGVTQSPTHLIKTRGQQVTLRCSPKSGHDTVSWYQQALGQGPQFIFQYYEEEERQRGNFPDRFSGHQFPNYSSELNVNALLLGDSALYLCASSFESSRWPPTFGSGTRLTVV.